This T cell receptor (beta chain) was documented in a study of cytomegalovirus exposure and HLA in healthy donors. The CDR3 contains 15 residues. Germline V gives CDR1 SGHTA, CDR2 FQGTGA. The V and J ends lost 5 bases and 7 bases, in that order; junction bases with no gene match: 10. Researchers ran the PCR with 60 Vbeta and 13 Jbeta primers. Measured with immunoSEQ multiplex PCR; TCRdb has only the in-frame clones, and not every one. The data hold some 80,000 clones, with about 84% observed a single time. The sample comprised PBMCs. The rearrangement links TRBV7-3 to TRBJ1-1, with 10 bases that match TRBD1. The clonotype comes from a man aged 35 to 55 in good health and CMV-seronegative. CDR3 loop: CASSRRGTGVSEAFF. The CDR3 nucleotides are TGTGCCAGCAGCCGAAGGGGGACAGGGGTAAGTGAAGCTTTCTTT.